This TCR beta chain was identified in a study of T-cell memory formation after mild COVID-19. About the research overall: TCR clustering was largely donor specific. Overall study findings and caveats: Memory sampled before infection contained some responding clones, suggesting cross-reactive memory joined. Contracting CD4+ clones were located mainly in CM and EM, and CD8+ clones in EMRA.

This clonotype showed up just a few times. Its antigen is currently unknown. Unmatched junction bases numbered 7, after V lost 6 bases and J lost 4 bases. The CDR3 has 15 residues. The V gene's germline CDR1 is MNHNS and CDR2 SASEGT. TCRdb called the 5' RACE reads again in MiXCR, with one record for every CDR3 protein. This table has fewer than 250,000 distinct CDR3 sequences, around 17% appearing once. This receptor was obtained from an adult woman who had mild COVID-19 (a few samples of this study predate the infection). Cell type and time point are not known. Source material: PBMCs or a T cell subset sorted from them (not recorded which). The chain is built from TRBV6-1 and TRBJ1-5, with 9 nucleotides matching TRBD1. CDR3 DNA sequence: TGTGCCAGCAGACCCGGACAGGGGAGGAATCAGCCCCAGCATTTT. It specifies CASRPGQGRNQPQHF.